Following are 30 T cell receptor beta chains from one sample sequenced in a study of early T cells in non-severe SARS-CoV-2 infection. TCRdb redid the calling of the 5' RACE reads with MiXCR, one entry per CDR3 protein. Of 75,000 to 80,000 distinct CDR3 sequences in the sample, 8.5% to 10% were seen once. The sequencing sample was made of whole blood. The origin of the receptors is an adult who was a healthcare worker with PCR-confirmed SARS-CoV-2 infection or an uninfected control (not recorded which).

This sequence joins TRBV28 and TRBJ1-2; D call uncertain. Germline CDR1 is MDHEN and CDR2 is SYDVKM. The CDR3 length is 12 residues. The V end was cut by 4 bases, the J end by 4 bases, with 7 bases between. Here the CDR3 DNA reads TGTGCCAGCAGTTCTGGATCCTATGGCTACACCTTC. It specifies CASSSGSYGYTF.

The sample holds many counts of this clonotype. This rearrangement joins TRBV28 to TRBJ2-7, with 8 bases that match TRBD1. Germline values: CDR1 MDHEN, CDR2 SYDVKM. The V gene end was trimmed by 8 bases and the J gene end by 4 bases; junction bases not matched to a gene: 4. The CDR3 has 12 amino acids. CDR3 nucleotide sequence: TGTGCCAGCGGCAGGACAGGGTACGAGCAGTACTTC. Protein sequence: CASGRTGYEQYF.

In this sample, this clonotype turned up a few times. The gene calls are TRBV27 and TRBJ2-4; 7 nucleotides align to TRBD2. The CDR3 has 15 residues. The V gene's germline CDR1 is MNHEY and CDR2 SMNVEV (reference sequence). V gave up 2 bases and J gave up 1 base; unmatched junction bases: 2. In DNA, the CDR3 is TGTGCCAGCAGTTTAAACGGGGGGGCCAAAAACATTCAGTACTTC. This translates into CASSLNGGAKNIQYF.

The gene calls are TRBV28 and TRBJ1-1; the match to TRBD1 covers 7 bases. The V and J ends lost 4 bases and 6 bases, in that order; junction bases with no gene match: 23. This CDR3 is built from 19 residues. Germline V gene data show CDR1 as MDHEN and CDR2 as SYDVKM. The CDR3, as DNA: TGTGCCAGCAGTTCTACTGACCTTCGCCCCTCAGGGCAGGGGGCTGAAGCTTTCTTT. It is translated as CASSSTDLRPSGQGAEAFF. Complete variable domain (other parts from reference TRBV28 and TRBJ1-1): DVKVTQSSRYLVKRTGEKVFLECVQDMDHENMFWYRQDPGLGLRLIYFSYDVKMKEKGDIPEGYSVSREKKERFSLILESASTNQTSMYLCASSSTDLRPSGQGAEAFFGQGTRLTVV.

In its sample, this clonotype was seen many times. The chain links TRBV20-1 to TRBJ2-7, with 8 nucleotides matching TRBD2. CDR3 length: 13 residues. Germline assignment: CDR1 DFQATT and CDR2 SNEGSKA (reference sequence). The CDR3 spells CRAGGTRGGEQYF. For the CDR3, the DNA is TGCAGAGCCGGGGGGACTAGGGGCGGCGAGCAGTACTTC.

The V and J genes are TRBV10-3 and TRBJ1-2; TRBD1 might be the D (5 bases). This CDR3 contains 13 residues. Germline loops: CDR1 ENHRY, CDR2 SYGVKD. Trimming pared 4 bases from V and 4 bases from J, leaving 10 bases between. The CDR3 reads CAISVGDIYGYTF. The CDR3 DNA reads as TGTGCCATCAGTGTGGGGGATATCTATGGCTACACCTTC.

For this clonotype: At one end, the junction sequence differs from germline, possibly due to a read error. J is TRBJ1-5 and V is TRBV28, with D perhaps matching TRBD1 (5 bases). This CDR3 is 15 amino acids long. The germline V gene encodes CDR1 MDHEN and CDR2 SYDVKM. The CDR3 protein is CASRQTGNSNQPQHF. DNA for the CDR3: TGTGCCAGCAGGCAAACAGGAAATAGCAATCAGCCCCAACATTTT. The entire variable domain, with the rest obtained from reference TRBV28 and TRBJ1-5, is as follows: DVKVTQSSRYLVKRTGEKVFLECVQDMDHENMFWYRQDPGLGLRLIYFSYDVKMKEKGDIPEGYSVSREKKERFSLILESASTNQTSMYLCASRQTGNSNQPQHFGDGTRLSIL.

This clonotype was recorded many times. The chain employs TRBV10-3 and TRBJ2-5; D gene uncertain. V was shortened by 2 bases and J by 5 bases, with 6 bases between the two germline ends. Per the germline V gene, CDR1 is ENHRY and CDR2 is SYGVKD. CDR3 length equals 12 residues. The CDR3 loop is CAISEVRETQYF. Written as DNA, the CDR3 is TGTGCCATCAGTGAGGTCCGGGAGACCCAGTACTTC.

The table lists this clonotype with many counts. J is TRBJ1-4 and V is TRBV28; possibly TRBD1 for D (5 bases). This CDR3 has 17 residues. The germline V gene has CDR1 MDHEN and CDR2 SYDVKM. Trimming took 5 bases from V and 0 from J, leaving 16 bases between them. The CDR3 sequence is CASSPTFWGTTNEKLFF. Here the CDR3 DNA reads TGTGCCAGCAGTCCCACCTTTTGGGGGACAACTAATGAAAAACTGTTTTTT.

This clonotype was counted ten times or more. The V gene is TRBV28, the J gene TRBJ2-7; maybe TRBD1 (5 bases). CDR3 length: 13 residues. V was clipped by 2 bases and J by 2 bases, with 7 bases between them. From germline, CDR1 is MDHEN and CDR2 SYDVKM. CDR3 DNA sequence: TGTGCCAGCAGTTTAGGGGCCCCCTACGAGCAGTACTTC. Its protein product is CASSLGAPYEQYF. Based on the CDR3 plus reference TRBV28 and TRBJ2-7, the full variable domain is DVKVTQSSRYLVKRTGEKVFLECVQDMDHENMFWYRQDPGLGLRLIYFSYDVKMKEKGDIPEGYSVSREKKERFSLILESASTNQTSMYLCASSLGAPYEQYFGPGTRLTVT.

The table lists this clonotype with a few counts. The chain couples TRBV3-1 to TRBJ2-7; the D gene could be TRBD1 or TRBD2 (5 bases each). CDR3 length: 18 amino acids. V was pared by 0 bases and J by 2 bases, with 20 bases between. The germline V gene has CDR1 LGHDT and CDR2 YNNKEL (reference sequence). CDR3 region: CASSQDGQNFRGAYEQYF. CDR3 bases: TGTGCCAGCAGCCAAGATGGGCAGAACTTTCGAGGGGCCTACGAGCAGTACTTC.

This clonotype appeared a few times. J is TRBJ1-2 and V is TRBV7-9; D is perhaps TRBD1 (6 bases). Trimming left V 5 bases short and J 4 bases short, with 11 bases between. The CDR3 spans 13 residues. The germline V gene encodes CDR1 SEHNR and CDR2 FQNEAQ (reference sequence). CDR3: CASSTRQAYGYTF. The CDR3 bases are TGTGCCAGCAGCACCCGACAGGCCTATGGCTACACCTTC.

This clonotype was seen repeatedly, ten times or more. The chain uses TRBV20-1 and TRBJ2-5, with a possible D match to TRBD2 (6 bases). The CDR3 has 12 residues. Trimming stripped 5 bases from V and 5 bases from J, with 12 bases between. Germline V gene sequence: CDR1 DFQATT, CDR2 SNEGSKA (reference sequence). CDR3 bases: TGCAGTGCTCGGAGGGCCGTTGAGACCCAGTACTTC. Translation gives CSARRAVETQYF.

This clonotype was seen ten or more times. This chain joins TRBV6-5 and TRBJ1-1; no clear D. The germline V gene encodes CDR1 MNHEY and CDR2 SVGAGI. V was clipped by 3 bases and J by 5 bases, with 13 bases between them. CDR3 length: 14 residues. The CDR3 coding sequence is TGTGCCAGCAGTTATGATTTTGAGGGAACTGAAGCTTTCTTT. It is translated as CASSYDFEGTEAFF.

CDR3 sequence (DNA): TGTGCCAGCAGTTCCGACCTAGGGGGCAACGAGCAGTACTTC. This codes for CASSSDLGGNEQYF. This chain connects TRBV2 to TRBJ2-7, with 7 bases matching TRBD1. Unmatched junction bases numbered 9, after V lost 5 bases and J lost 5 bases. This CDR3 has 14 amino acids. Germline V CDR1 and CDR2: SNHLY, FYNNEI.

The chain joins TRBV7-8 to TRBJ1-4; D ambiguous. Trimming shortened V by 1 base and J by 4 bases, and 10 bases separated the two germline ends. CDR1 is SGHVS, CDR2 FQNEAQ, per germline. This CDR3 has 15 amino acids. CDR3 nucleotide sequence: TGTGCCAGCAGCTTAGAACGGACGTTTAATGAAAAACTGTTTTTT. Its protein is CASSLERTFNEKLFF.

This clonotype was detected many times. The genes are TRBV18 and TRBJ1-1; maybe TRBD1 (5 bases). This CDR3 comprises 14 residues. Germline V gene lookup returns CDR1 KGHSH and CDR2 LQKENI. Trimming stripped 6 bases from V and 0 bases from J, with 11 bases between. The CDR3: CASSPGILNTEAFF. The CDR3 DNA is TGTGCCAGCTCCCCAGGGATTCTGAACACTGAAGCTTTCTTT.

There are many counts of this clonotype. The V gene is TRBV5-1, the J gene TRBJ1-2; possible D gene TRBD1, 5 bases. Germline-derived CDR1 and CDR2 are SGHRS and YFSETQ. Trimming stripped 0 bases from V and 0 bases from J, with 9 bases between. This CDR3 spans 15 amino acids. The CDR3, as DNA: TGCGCCAGCAGCTTGGAAGGGGAAGCTAACTATGGCTACACCTTC. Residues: CASSLEGEANYGYTF.

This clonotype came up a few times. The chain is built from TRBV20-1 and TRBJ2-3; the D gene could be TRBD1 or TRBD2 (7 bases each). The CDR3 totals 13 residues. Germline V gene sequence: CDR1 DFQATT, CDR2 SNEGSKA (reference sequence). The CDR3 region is CSSGAGGGDTQYF. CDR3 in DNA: TGCAGCTCCGGGGCAGGGGGGGGAGATACGCAGTATTTT.

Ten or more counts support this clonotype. The CDR3 sequence: CATSDLTSGSDETQYF. The CDR3 DNA reads TGTGCCACCAGCGATCTGACTAGCGGGAGTGACGAGACCCAGTACTTC. The chain combines TRBV15 with TRBJ2-5; 12 nucleotides match TRBD2. The CDR3 length is 16 residues. V dropped 5 bases and J dropped 5; count of bases not matched to a gene: 9. The V gene's germline CDR1 is LNHNV and CDR2 YYDKDF (reference sequence).

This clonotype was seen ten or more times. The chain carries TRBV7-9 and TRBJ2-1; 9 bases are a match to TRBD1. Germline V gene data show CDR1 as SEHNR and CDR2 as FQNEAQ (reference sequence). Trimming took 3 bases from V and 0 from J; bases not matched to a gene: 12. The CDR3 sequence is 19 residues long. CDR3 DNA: TGTGCCAGCAGCTTCGACAGGGGGGATGCCTTAAGCTCCTACAATGAGCAGTTCTTC. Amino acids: CASSFDRGDALSSYNEQFF.

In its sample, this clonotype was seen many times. DNA for the CDR3: TGTGCCTGGAGTGTAGCCGGGACCAGCTACGAGCAGTACTTC. Protein: CAWSVAGTSYEQYF. J is TRBJ2-7 and V is TRBV30, with D tentatively TRBD1 or TRBD2 (5 bases each). The CDR3 is made up of 14 amino acids. Per germline, CDR1 GTSNPN and CDR2 SVGIG (reference sequence). Trimming removed 0 bases from V and 3 bases from J, with 12 bases in between.

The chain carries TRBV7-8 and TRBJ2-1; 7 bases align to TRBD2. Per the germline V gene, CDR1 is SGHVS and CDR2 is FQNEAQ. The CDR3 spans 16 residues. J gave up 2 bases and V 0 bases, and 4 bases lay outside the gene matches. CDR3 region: CASSLAGSGTYNEQFF. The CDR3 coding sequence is TGTGCCAGCAGCTTAGCGGGGAGCGGGACCTACAATGAGCAGTTCTTC. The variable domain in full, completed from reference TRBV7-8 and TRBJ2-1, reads GAGVSQSPRYKVAKRGQDVALRCDPISGHVSLFWYQQALGQGPEFLTYFQNEAQLDKSGLPSDRFFAERPEGSVSTLKIQRTQQEDSAVYLCASSLAGSGTYNEQFFGPGTRLTVL.

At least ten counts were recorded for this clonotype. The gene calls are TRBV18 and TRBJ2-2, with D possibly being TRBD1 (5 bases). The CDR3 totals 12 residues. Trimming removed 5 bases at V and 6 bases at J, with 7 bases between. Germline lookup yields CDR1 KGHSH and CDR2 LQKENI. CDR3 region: CASSETAGELFF. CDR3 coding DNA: TGTGCCAGCTCAGAGACAGCCGGGGAGCTGTTTTTT.

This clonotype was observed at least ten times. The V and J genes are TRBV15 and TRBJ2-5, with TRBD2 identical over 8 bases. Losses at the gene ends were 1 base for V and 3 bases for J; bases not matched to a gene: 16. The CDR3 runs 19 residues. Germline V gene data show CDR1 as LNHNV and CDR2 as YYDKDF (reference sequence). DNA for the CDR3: TGTGCCACCAGCAGAGGCGAAACTAGCGGTTGGGCTGGAGAAGAGACCCAGTACTTC. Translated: CATSRGETSGWAGEETQYF. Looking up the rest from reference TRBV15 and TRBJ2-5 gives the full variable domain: DAMVIQNPRYQVTQFGKPVTLSCSQTLNHNVMYWYQQKSSQAPKLLFHYYDKDFNNEADTPDNFQSRRPNTSFCFLDIRSPGLGDTAMYLCATSRGETSGWAGEETQYFGPGTRLLVL.

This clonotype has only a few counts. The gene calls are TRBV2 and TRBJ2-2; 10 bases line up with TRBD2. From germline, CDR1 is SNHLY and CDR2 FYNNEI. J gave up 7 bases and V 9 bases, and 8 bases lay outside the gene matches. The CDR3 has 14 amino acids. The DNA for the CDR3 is TGTGCCAGTCTCATAGCGGGAGGAGTCGGGGAGCTGTTTTTT. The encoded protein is CASLIAGGVGELFF.

DNA for the CDR3: TGCAGCGTGAGGGCGGTGTTTAATGAAAAACTGTTTTTT. Amino acids: CSVRAVFNEKLFF. This sequence joins TRBV29-1 and TRBJ1-4; D remains unclear. Germline V gene sequence: CDR1 SQVTM, CDR2 ANQGSEA. Trimming removed 6 bases from V and 4 bases from J, with 12 bases in between. The length of the CDR3 is 13 residues.

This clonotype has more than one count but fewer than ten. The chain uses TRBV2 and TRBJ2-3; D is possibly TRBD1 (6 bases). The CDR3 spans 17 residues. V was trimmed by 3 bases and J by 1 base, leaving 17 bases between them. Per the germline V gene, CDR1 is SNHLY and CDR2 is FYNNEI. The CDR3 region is CASSDPGAQIGTDTQYF. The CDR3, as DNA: TGTGCCAGCAGTGATCCAGGGGCTCAAATCGGCACAGATACGCAGTATTTT.

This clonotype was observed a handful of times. CDR3 coding DNA: TGCAGTGCTCTAACTAGCGGGAGGGGGGAGACCCAGTACTTC. It codes for CSALTSGRGETQYF. V gene TRBV20-1 combines with J gene TRBJ2-5; TRBD2 agrees at 13 bases. The CDR3 loop spans 14 amino acids. Germline trimming cut 5 bases from V and 5 bases from J; bases unmatched to any gene: 5. Per the germline V gene, CDR1 is DFQATT and CDR2 is SNEGSKA (reference sequence).

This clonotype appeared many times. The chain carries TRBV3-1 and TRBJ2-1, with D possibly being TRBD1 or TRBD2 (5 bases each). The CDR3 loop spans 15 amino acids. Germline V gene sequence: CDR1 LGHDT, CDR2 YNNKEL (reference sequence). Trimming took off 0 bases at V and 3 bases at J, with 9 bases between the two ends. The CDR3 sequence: CASSQEGESYNEQFF. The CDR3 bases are TGTGCCAGCAGCCAAGAGGGGGAGAGCTACAATGAGCAGTTCTTC.